A selection of T cell receptor beta chains follows, all from one sample in a study of T cells after yellow fever vaccination. Via MiXCR, TCRdb re-called the 5' RACE reads, giving one row per CDR3 protein. The sample lists 150,000 or so distinct CDR3 sequences, about 7% seen once, with under 3% in the top ten. The source was CD4+ T cells sorted from PBMCs, collected about 5 days after the first yellow fever vaccination. The receptors here all came from a man in his late teens or twenties who received the YFV17D yellow fever vaccine. Both conserved end residues are part of each CDR3. D genes are given only for firm matches. Clone size is shown for a subset of rows, as once, few, many or a class of expanded clone.

d_gene: NA
v_gene: TRBV7-6
abundance: many
j_gene: TRBJ1-2
CDR3nt: TGTGCCAGCATTTTTTTCGAAGCGAATGGCTACACCTTC
CDR3aa: CASIFFEANGYTF

d_gene: NA
v_gene: TRBV11-1
abundance: few
j_gene: TRBJ2-6
CDR3nt: TGTGCCAGCAGCTTAGACCCACGGACAGCCCGCTCTGGGGCCAACGTCCTGACTTTC
CDR3aa: CASSLDPRTARSGANVLTF

d_gene: NA
v_gene: TRBV4-2
abundance: NA
j_gene: TRBJ2-3
CDR3nt: TGTGCCAGCAGCCAAAGAATGTCCACAGATACGCAGTATTTT
CDR3aa: CASSQRMSTDTQYF

d_gene: TRBD1
v_gene: TRBV7-3
abundance: many
j_gene: TRBJ2-5
CDR3nt: TGTGCCAGCAGCTCCGGGACAGGGGGTCAAGAGACCCAGTACTTC
CDR3aa: CASSSGTGGQETQYF

d_gene: NA
v_gene: TRBV6-5
abundance: many
j_gene: TRBJ1-1
CDR3nt: TGTGCCAGCAGTTACCGCGGGACCGCGGGCTCTGAAGCTTTCTTT
CDR3aa: CASSYRGTAGSEAFF

d_gene: TRBD1
v_gene: TRBV7-9
abundance: NA
j_gene: TRBJ1-2
CDR3nt: TGTGCCAGCGGCAAGGGGCAGGGGGCGCTCGGCTATGGCTACACCTTC
CDR3aa: CASGKGQGALGYGYTF

d_gene: NA
v_gene: TRBV6-6
abundance: many
j_gene: TRBJ1-6
CDR3nt: TGTGCCAGCAGTCTCAAAAATTCACCCCTCCACTTT
CDR3aa: CASSLKNSPLHF

d_gene: NA
v_gene: TRBV4-1
abundance: few
j_gene: TRBJ2-3
CDR3nt: TGCGCCAGCAGCCAAGCCGGGGCGAGGGCAGATACGCAGTATTTT
CDR3aa: CASSQAGARADTQYF

d_gene: TRBD2
v_gene: TRBV20-1
abundance: few
j_gene: TRBJ2-1
CDR3nt: TGCAGTGCCCGGGAGGGAGTCTACAATGAGCAGTTCTTC
CDR3aa: CSAREGVYNEQFF

d_gene: NA
v_gene: TRBV20-1
abundance: NA
j_gene: TRBJ2-5
CDR3nt: TGCAGTGCTATATCAGGGGAACAAGAGACCCAGTACTTC
CDR3aa: CSAISGEQETQYF

d_gene: NA
v_gene: TRBV18
abundance: many
j_gene: TRBJ2-2
CDR3nt: TGTGCCAGCTCTCAGACGGACCCGAGCACCGGGGAGCTGTTTTTT
CDR3aa: CASSQTDPSTGELFF

d_gene: NA
v_gene: TRBV7-3
abundance: NA
j_gene: TRBJ2-5
CDR3nt: TGTGCCAGCAGCTTAACAGTGGGGGGAGTTCTAGAGACCCAGTACTTC
CDR3aa: CASSLTVGGVLETQYF

d_gene: NA
v_gene: TRBV6-2/TRBV6-3
abundance: many
j_gene: TRBJ2-3
CDR3nt: TGTGCCACGATACTAGGGATGGTGGCCACAGATACGCAGTATTTT
CDR3aa: CATILGMVATDTQYF

d_gene: NA
v_gene: TRBV28
abundance: many
j_gene: TRBJ1-5
CDR3nt: TGTGCCAGCAGTTCCGGGACACGAACGTATCAGCCCCAGCATTTT
CDR3aa: CASSSGTRTYQPQHF

d_gene: NA
v_gene: TRBV23-1
abundance: NA
j_gene: TRBJ1-4
CDR3nt: TGCGCCAGCAGTCAAGGTGATCCAGGATTGTTGGGTGAAAAACTGTTTTTT
CDR3aa: CASSQGDPGLLGEKLFF

d_gene: NA
v_gene: TRBV28
abundance: many
j_gene: TRBJ2-2
CDR3nt: TGTGCCAGCACCCAGTGGGGCACCGGGGAGCTGTTTTTT
CDR3aa: CASTQWGTGELFF

d_gene: NA
v_gene: TRBV12-3/TRBV12-4
abundance: many
j_gene: TRBJ1-5
CDR3nt: TGTGCCAGCAGTTTCGATAGCAATCAGCCCCAGCATTTT
CDR3aa: CASSFDSNQPQHF

d_gene: NA
v_gene: TRBV13
abundance: few
j_gene: TRBJ2-5
CDR3nt: TGTGCCAGCAGCCCACGGACGGTACCCCAAGAGACCCAGTACTTC
CDR3aa: CASSPRTVPQETQYF

d_gene: TRBD1
v_gene: TRBV4-3
abundance: many
j_gene: TRBJ2-5
CDR3nt: TGCGCCAGCAGCCAAGATCCCAGGGGGAGTGAGACCCAGTACTTC
CDR3aa: CASSQDPRGSETQYF

d_gene: NA
v_gene: TRBV7-9
abundance: many
j_gene: TRBJ1-1
CDR3nt: TGTGCCAGCAGCTTAGGTAGCGGGAACACTGAAGCTTTCTTT
CDR3aa: CASSLGSGNTEAFF

d_gene: NA
v_gene: TRBV7-2
abundance: NA
j_gene: TRBJ1-1
CDR3nt: TGTGCCAGCAGCTTTGGAGGGGGAGAGAGGGGACCTGAAGCTTTCTTT
CDR3aa: CASSFGGGERGPEAFF

d_gene: TRBD2
v_gene: TRBV7-9
abundance: NA
j_gene: TRBJ2-1
CDR3nt: TGTGCCAGCAGCTTAGTATCCGGGGGGGGTTTCAATGAGCAGTTCTTC
CDR3aa: CASSLVSGGGFNEQFF

d_gene: TRBD1
v_gene: TRBV12-3/TRBV12-4
abundance: few
j_gene: TRBJ1-5
CDR3nt: TGTGCCAGCAGCCCAGGACAGGGGGCCATAAATCAGCCCCAGCATTTT
CDR3aa: CASSPGQGAINQPQHF

d_gene: NA
v_gene: TRBV6-2/TRBV6-3
abundance: many
j_gene: TRBJ2-5
CDR3nt: TGTGCCAGCAGTCCGATTGGGGTAGGCGGCCAAGAGACCCAGTACTTC
CDR3aa: CASSPIGVGGQETQYF

d_gene: NA
v_gene: TRBV27
abundance: few
j_gene: TRBJ1-1
CDR3nt: TGTGCCAGCAGTTTGGGGGGCCGGGGCACTGAAGCTTTCTTT
CDR3aa: CASSLGGRGTEAFF

d_gene: NA
v_gene: TRBV7-9
abundance: many
j_gene: TRBJ1-2
CDR3nt: TGTGCCAGCACCGATGGGGGTCTTGGCTACACCTTC
CDR3aa: CASTDGGLGYTF

d_gene: TRBD1
v_gene: TRBV29-1
abundance: NA
j_gene: TRBJ1-1
CDR3nt: TGCAGCGTTTTGTTAAGGGGGCTTGACACTGAAGCTTTCTTT
CDR3aa: CSVLLRGLDTEAFF

d_gene: NA
v_gene: TRBV5-4
abundance: few
j_gene: TRBJ2-1
CDR3nt: TGTGCCCTCCGGGACACTCACCTCCTTAGCTCCTACAATGAGCAGTTCTTC
CDR3aa: CALRDTHLLSSYNEQFF

d_gene: NA
v_gene: TRBV5-1
abundance: many
j_gene: TRBJ2-1
CDR3nt: TGCGCCAGCAGCTTGACCAGGGTCGTATCCTACAATGAGCAGTTCTTC
CDR3aa: CASSLTRVVSYNEQFF

d_gene: NA
v_gene: TRBV7-2
abundance: few
j_gene: TRBJ1-2
CDR3nt: TGTGCCAGCAGCCCCCGCCCCGGACATACCTATGGCTACACCTTC
CDR3aa: CASSPRPGHTYGYTF

d_gene: NA
v_gene: TRBV7-2
abundance: few
j_gene: TRBJ2-7
CDR3nt: TGTGCCAGCAGCTTTTCCGGCAGCGGCTACGAGCAGTACTTC
CDR3aa: CASSFSGSGYEQYF

d_gene: NA
v_gene: TRBV7-3
abundance: few
j_gene: TRBJ2-3
CDR3nt: TGTGCCAGCAGCTTAGTGGGCGAGGGCACAGATACGCAGTATTTT
CDR3aa: CASSLVGEGTDTQYF

d_gene: TRBD2
v_gene: TRBV20-1
abundance: many
j_gene: TRBJ2-5
CDR3nt: TGCAGTGCTAGGCAAGCACTAGCGGAAGAGACCCAGTACTTC
CDR3aa: CSARQALAEETQYF

d_gene: NA
v_gene: TRBV7-8
abundance: few
j_gene: TRBJ1-2
CDR3nt: TGTGCCAGCAGCTTAGCGGTAGAAAACTATGGCTACACCTTC
CDR3aa: CASSLAVENYGYTF

d_gene: NA
v_gene: TRBV18
abundance: many
j_gene: TRBJ2-5
CDR3nt: TGTGCCAGCTCACCACCGAGGAGGTCCCAAGAGACCCAGTACTTC
CDR3aa: CASSPPRRSQETQYF

d_gene: TRBD1
v_gene: TRBV28
abundance: many
j_gene: TRBJ1-4
CDR3nt: TGTGCCAGCAGGGAAGATCCATACAGGGGTGAAAAACTGTTTTTT
CDR3aa: CASREDPYRGEKLFF

d_gene: NA
v_gene: TRBV7-6
abundance: many
j_gene: TRBJ2-7
CDR3nt: TGTGCCAGCAGCTGGAGGGGTTACGAGCAGTACTTC
CDR3aa: CASSWRGYEQYF

d_gene: NA
v_gene: TRBV11-2
abundance: many
j_gene: TRBJ2-3
CDR3nt: TGTGCCAGCAGCTTCGGGGGAATCAGAGATACGCAGTATTTT
CDR3aa: CASSFGGIRDTQYF